The clone carrying this T cell receptor beta chain has at least ten counts. The antigen is undetermined. The data stem from a study of identical twins. Study-wide points: Out-of-frame alpha sequences shared by twins were enriched for low generation probability.

Via MiXCR, TCRdb re-called the 5' RACE reads, giving one row per CDR3 protein. The table lists about 700,000 distinct CDR3 sequences, more than 6.5% of them singletons, with around 0.98% in the top ten. Another study also made use of these data, one on yellow fever vaccine responses in identical twins.

Specimen: PBMCs. This sequence originates from a woman under 30 in good health.

The CDR3 here is CASSLRDPAGGPYNEQFF. The CDR3 coding sequence is TGTGCCAGCAGCTTAAGGGACCCAGCGGGGGGGCCCTACAATGAGCAGTTCTTC. The chain is built from TRBV7-6 and TRBJ2-1, with 10 positions matching TRBD2. The CDR3 runs 18 residues. V lost 2 bases to trimming and J lost 2 bases; unmatched junction nucleotides: 9. Germline V gene data show CDR1 as SGHVS and CDR2 as FNYEAQ.